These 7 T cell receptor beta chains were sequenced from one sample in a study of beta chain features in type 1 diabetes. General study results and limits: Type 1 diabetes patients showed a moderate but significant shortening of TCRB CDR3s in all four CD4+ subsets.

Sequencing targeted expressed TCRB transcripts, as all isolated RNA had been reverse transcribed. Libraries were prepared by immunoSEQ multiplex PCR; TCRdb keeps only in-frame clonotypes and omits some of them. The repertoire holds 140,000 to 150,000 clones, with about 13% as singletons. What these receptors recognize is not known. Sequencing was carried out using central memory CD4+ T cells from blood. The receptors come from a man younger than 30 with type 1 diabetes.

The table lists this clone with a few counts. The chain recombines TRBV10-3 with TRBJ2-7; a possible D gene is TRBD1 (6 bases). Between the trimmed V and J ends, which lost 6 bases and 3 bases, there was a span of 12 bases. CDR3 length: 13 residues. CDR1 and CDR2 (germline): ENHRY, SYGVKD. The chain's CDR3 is CAIRRTDSYEQYF. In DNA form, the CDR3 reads TGTGCCATCAGACGGACAGACAGCTACGAGCAGTACTTC.

CDR3 loop: CASMGDRDGNTEAFF. The CDR3, as DNA: TGTGCCAGTATGGGAGACAGGGATGGGAACACTGAAGCTTTCTTT. This rearrangement joins TRBV19 to TRBJ1-1, with 7 nucleotides matching TRBD1. Unmatched junction bases numbered 9, after V lost 7 bases and J lost 1 base. The CDR3 extends over 15 amino acids. The germline gives CDR1 LNHDA, CDR2 SQIVND (reference sequence).

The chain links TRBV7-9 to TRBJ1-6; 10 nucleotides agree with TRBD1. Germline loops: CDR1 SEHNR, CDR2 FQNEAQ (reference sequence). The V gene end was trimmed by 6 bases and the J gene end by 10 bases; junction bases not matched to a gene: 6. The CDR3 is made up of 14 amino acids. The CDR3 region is CASSAGTGASPLHF. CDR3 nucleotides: TGTGCCAGCAGTGCCGGGACAGGGGCCTCACCCCTCCACTTT.

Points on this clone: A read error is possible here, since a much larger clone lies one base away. CDR3 DNA: TGCAGCGTTGGCCCCCGGGGACAAGACTACGAGCAGTACTTC. It encodes CSVGPRGQDYEQYF. The rearrangement uses TRBV29-1 and TRBJ2-7; possible D gene TRBD1, 6 bases. Trimming left V 4 bases short and J 3 bases short, with 16 bases between. This CDR3 has 14 residues. Germline loops: CDR1 SQVTM, CDR2 ANQGSEA.

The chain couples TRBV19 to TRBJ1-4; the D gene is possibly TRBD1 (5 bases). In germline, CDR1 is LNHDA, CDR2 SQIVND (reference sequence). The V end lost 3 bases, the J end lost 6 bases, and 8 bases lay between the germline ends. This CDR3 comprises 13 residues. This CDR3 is CASSMTVYEKLFF. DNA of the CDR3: TGTGCCAGTAGTATGACAGTCTATGAAAAACTGTTTTTT.

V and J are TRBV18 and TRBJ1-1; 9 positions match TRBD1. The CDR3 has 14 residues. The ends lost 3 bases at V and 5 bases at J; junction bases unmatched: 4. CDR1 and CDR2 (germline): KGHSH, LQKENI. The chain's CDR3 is CASSPGTGRTEAFF. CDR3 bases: TGTGCCAGCTCACCCGGGACAGGGAGGACTGAAGCTTTCTTT.

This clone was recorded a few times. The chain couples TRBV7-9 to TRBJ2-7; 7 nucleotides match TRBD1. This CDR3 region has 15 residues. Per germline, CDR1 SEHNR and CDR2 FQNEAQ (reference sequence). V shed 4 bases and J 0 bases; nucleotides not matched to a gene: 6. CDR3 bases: TGTGCCAGCAGCTACGGACAGGAGATCTCCTACGAGCAGTACTTC. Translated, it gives CASSYGQEISYEQYF.